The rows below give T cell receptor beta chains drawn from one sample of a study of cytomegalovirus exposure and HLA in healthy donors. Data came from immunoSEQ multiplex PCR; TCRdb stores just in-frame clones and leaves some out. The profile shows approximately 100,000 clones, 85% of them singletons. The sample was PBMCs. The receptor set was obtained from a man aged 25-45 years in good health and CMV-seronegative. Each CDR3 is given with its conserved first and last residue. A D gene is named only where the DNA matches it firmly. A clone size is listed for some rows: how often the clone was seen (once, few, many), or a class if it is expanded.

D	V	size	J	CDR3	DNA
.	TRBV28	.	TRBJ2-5	CASSLGGLSETQYF	TGTGCCAGCAGTTTAGGTGGGCTGTCTGAGACCCAGTACTTC
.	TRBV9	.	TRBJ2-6	CASSVDPDGRGGTGANVLTF	TGTGCCAGCAGCGTAGATCCGGATGGGAGGGGGGGGACTGGGGCCAACGTCCTGACTTTC
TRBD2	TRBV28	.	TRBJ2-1	CASSLWTSGTYNEQFF	TGTGCCAGCAGTTTATGGACTAGCGGGACTTACAATGAGCAGTTCTTC
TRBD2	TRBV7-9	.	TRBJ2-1	CASSLGTSGRMEFF	TGTGCCAGCAGCTTGGGGACTAGCGGTAGAATGGAGTTCTTC
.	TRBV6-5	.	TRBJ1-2	CASSYTEGGYGYTF	TGTGCCAGCAGTTACACAGAGGGAGGCTATGGCTACACCTTC
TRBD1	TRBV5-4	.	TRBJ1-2	CASSGAGQAEMGYPF	TGTGCCAGCAGCGGCGCGGGACAGGCAGAAATGGGCTACCCCTTC
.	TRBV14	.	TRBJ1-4	CASSPPLPVDEKLFF	TGTGCCAGCAGCCCCCCCCTCCCGGTTGATGAAAAACTGTTTTTT
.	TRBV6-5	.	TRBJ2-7	CASGAGGIWDEQYF	TGTGCCAGCGGCGCAGGGGGGATCTGGGACGAGCAGTACTTC
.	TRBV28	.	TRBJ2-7	CASKRQSYEQYF	TGTGCCAGCAAGAGACAGTCCTACGAGCAGTACTTC
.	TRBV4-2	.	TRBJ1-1	CASSHPTQENTEAFF	TGTGCCAGCAGCCACCCGACGCAGGAGAACACTGAAGCTTTCTTT
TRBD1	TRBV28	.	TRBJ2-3	CVCTGDSGDTQYF	TGTGTGTGTACCGGGGACAGCGGAGATACGCAGTATTTT
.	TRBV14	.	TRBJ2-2	CASSPLAPNTGELFF	TGTGCCAGCAGCCCCCTGGCCCCGAACACCGGGGAGCTGTTTTTT
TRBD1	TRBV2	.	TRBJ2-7	CASGRQGAREQYF	TGTGCCAGCGGTAGGCAGGGGGCGCGTGAGCAGTACTTC
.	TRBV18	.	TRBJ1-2	CASFDQGFGLYGYTF	TGTGCCAGCTTCGACCAGGGATTTGGCCTTTATGGCTACACCTTC
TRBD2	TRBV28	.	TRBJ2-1	CASSLRLAGVNEQFF	TGTGCCAGCAGTTTACGGCTAGCGGGGGTCAATGAGCAGTTCTTC
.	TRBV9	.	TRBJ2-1	CASSAFEGLDNEQFF	TGTGCCAGCAGCGCGTTTGAGGGACTCGACAATGAGCAGTTCTTC
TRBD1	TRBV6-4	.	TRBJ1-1	CASSEGQGVLFRAFF	TGTGCCAGCAGTGAGGGACAGGGGGTTCTCTTTCGAGCTTTCTTT
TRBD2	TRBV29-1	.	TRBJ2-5	CSVYPGLAGPNEETQYF	TGCAGCGTTTACCCGGGACTAGCGGGGCCCAACGAGGAGACCCAGTACTTC
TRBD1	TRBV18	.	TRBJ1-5	CASSPSRTGISNQPQHF	TGTGCCAGCTCACCAAGTAGGACAGGGATTAGCAATCAGCCCCAGCATTTT
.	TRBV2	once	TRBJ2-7	CASSTDRYSHEQYF	TGTGCCAGCAGTACAGACAGGTACAGTCACGAGCAGTACTTC
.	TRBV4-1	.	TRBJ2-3	CASSQDEAFTDTQYF	TGCGCCAGCAGCCAAGATGAAGCCTTTACAGATACGCAGTATTTT
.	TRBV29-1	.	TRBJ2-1	CSVDPMGLINEQFF	TGCAGCGTTGACCCCATGGGCCTTATTAATGAGCAGTTCTTC
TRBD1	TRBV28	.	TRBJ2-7	CASGAGQGARYEQYF	TGTGCCAGCGGCGCGGGACAGGGCGCTAGGTACGAGCAGTACTTC
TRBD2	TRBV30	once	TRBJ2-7	CAWARGVNLYEQYF	TGTGCCTGGGCCCGGGGGGTCAATCTTTACGAGCAGTACTTC
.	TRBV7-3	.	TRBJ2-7	CASSLTGGSLDEQYF	TGTGCCAGCAGCTTAACTGGAGGAAGCTTGGACGAGCAGTACTTC
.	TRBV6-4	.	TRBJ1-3	CASSEDSSGNTIYF	TGTGCCAGCAGTGAAGATAGCTCTGGAAACACCATATATTTT
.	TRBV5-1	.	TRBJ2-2	CASSPGHRDRAGELFF	TGCGCCAGCAGCCCGGGACACCGCGATCGAGCCGGGGAGCTGTTTTTT
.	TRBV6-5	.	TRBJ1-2	CASRPTENYGYTF	TGTGCCAGCAGGCCGACAGAGAACTATGGCTACACCTTC
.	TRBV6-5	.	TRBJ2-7	CASRKTSSYEQYF	TGTGCCAGCAGAAAGACAAGCTCCTACGAGCAGTACTTC
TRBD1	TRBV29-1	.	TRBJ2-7	CSVVSGTGGVEQYF	TGCAGCGTTGTTTCCGGGACAGGGGGCGTCGAGCAGTACTTC
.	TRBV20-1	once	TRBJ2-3	CSASGRDTQYF	TGCAGTGCTAGCGGGAGAGATACGCAGTATTTT
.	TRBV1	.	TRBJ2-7	CTSSQGLAGNSYEQYF	TGCACCAGCAGCCAAGGACTAGCGGGGAATAGTTACGAGCAGTACTTC
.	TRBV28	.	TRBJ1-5	CASSLSGQEPQHF	TGTGCCAGCAGTTTGAGCGGCCAAGAACCCCAGCATTTT
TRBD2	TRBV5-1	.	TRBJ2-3	CASSAGTSGGTDTQYF	TGCGCCAGCAGCGCCGGGACTAGCGGGGGCACAGATACGCAGTATTTT
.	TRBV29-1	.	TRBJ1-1	CSVGTGTSTEAFF	TGCAGCGTTGGAACTGGGACATCCACTGAAGCTTTCTTT
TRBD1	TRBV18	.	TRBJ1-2	CASSPGTGGIDGYTF	TGTGCCAGCTCACCAGGGACAGGGGGGATCGATGGCTACACCTTC
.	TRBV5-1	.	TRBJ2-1	CASSSDLHYDEQFF	TGCGCCAGCAGCTCAGACCTACACTACGATGAGCAGTTCTTC